Listed here is a single T cell receptor (beta chain). Its specificity is unknown. The data derive from a study of T-cell memory formation after mild COVID-19. For the study at large: The TCR clusters were mostly specific to one donor. Study-level findings and limits: Whereas later expanders leaned CD4+, clones contracting day 15 to 85 showed a balanced CD4/CD8 makeup. CD4+ contracting clones were mainly CM and EM; CD8+ ones, EMRA.

TCRdb used MiXCR to reprocess the 5' RACE reads, holding one entry per CDR3 protein. The sample lists about 200,000 distinct CDR3 sequences; 9% to 10% were seen once. Trimming at V came to 6 bases and at J to 2 bases, leaving 6 bases not matched to a gene. CDR1 and CDR2 from the germline V gene are MNHEY and SVGEGT. This CDR3 contains 16 residues. The sample was PBMCs or a T cell subset sorted from them (not recorded which). The source of this sequence is a man aged 18 to 29 who had mild COVID-19 (a few samples of this study predate the infection). Cell type and time point are not known. This chain connects TRBV6-2 or TRBV6-3 to TRBJ1-6; 8 bases are shared with TRBD1. CDR3 residues: CASRGTGRTYNSPLHF. DNA of the CDR3: TGTGCCAGCAGAGGGACAGGTCGGACCTATAATTCACCCCTCCACTTT.